Below are 26 T cell receptor beta chains sequenced from a single sample in a study of T cell responses to AZD1222 COVID-19 vaccine (dated by TCRdb to the early 2020s). The sample's time point, from its label and the paper: about 28 days (+/-7) after the second vaccine dose. The library was produced with the immunoSEQ multiplex PCR assay. TCRdb took this table from immuneACCESS and kept in-frame rearrangements with V and J called. Such tables lack part of the clones; where checked against another copy, unresolved V genes explain under half of the gap, and the rest is unexplained. For this sample the table gives some 110,000 clones, of which about 91% were detected only once. The ten largest clonotypes hold roughly 1.6% of the sample. The sequenced sample was peripheral blood, obtained 28 days after the second AZD1222 dose. Receptors were obtained from an adult who received the AZD1222 COVID-19 vaccine.

The chain employs TRBV7-9 and TRBJ2-2, with D possibly matching TRBD1 (5 bases). Trimming took off 10 bases at V and 2 bases at J, with 8 bases between the two ends. This CDR3 region has 12 residues. Germline V lookup: CDR1 SEHNR, CDR2 FQNEAQ (reference sequence). CDR3 protein: CATGQNTGELFF. The CDR3, as DNA: TGTGCCACCGGACAAAACACCGGGGAGCTGTTTTTT.

This clone showed up just a few times. The CDR3 reads CASSNDWGTDTEAFF. CDR3 DNA: TGTGCCAGCAGCAACGACTGGGGTACAGACACTGAAGCTTTCTTT. The V gene is TRBV7-9, the J gene TRBJ1-1; D is unresolved. V was clipped by 5 bases and J by 3 bases, with 16 bases between them. The V gene's germline CDR1 is SEHNR and CDR2 FQNEAQ (reference sequence). This CDR3 is 15 amino acids long. Full variable domain (missing parts from reference TRBV7-9 and TRBJ1-1): DTGVSQNPRHKITKRGQNVTFRCDPISEHNRLYWYRQTLGQGPEFLTYFQNEAQLEKSRLLSDRFSAERPKGSFSTLEIQRTEQGDSAMYLCASSNDWGTDTEAFFGQGTRLTVV.

This clone was observed a few times. The chain recombines TRBV11-3 with TRBJ2-2; D gene uncertain. Per germline, CDR1 SGHNT and CDR2 YENEEA. Trimming removed 4 bases from V and 2 bases from J, with 14 bases in between. CDR3 length: 16 amino acids. In nucleotides, the CDR3 is TGTGCCAGCAGCTCCCCGTCGGGCAGAAACACCGGGGAGCTGTTTTTT. Its protein product is CASSSPSGRNTGELFF.

The chain combines TRBV11-2 with TRBJ2-5; tentative D call: TRBD2 (6 bases). V was shortened by 3 bases and J by 2 bases, with 16 bases between the two germline ends. This CDR3 has 16 residues. Germline values: CDR1 SGHAT, CDR2 FQNNGV. In DNA, the CDR3 is TGTGCCAGCAGCTTCAGAACGGCGGGGCCACAAGAGACCCAGTACTTC. Its translation: CASSFRTAGPQETQYF.

The CDR3: CASRPGQNSNQPQHF. The CDR3 DNA follows: TGTGCCAGCAGACCGGGACAGAATAGCAATCAGCCCCAGCATTTT. The chain joins TRBV6-5 to TRBJ1-5, with 7 bases fitting TRBD1. Germline V lookup: CDR1 MNHEY, CDR2 SVGAGI. The CDR3 has 15 amino acids. Trimming cost V 6 bases and J 0 bases; bases outside gene matches: 5.

This sequence joins TRBV4-2 and TRBJ1-6, with a tentative D call TRBD1 (5 bases). CDR3 length: 18 residues. The V gene's germline CDR1 is LGHNA and CDR2 YNFKEQ. V was pared by 1 base and J by 7 bases, with 20 bases between. In nucleotides, the CDR3 is TGTGCCAGCAGCCAAGTTATTGGGCAGGGAAAAAAGAATTCACCCCTCCACTTT. Translating it yields CASSQVIGQGKKNSPLHF.

The chain is built from TRBV5-6 and TRBJ2-3; 9 bases map to TRBD2. V was pared by 3 bases and J by 1 base, with 15 bases of the junction left unmatched. CDR1 is SGHDT, CDR2 YYEEEE, per germline. CDR3 length equals 19 residues. The CDR3 loop is CASSSIAGVTRARTDTQYF. CDR3 coding DNA: TGTGCCAGCAGCTCTATAGCGGGAGTGACCCGGGCCCGCACAGATACGCAGTATTTT.

This chain connects TRBV13 to TRBJ2-7; possibly TRBD2 for D (5 bases). Germline lookup yields CDR1 PRHDT and CDR2 FYEKMQ (reference sequence). The CDR3 is made up of 14 amino acids. Trimming pared 6 bases from V and 9 bases from J, leaving 21 bases between. CDR3 residues: CASSLGTLVDGQYF. The CDR3 nucleotides read TGTGCCAGCAGTCTTGGCACACTAGTGGACGGGCAGTACTTC.

This chain links TRBV7-2 with TRBJ2-3; maybe TRBD1 (5 bases). The V gene's germline CDR1 is SGHTA and CDR2 FQGNSA. The CDR3 is made up of 12 amino acids. V was cut by 3 bases and J by 8 bases, with 9 bases left in between. CDR3 sequence: CASSLGPITQYF. In DNA form, the CDR3 reads TGTGCCAGCAGCTTGGGGCCCATTACGCAGTATTTT.

The chain recombines TRBV4-1 with TRBJ2-5, with D possibly TRBD2 on 5 matching bases. The germline gives CDR1 MGHRA, CDR2 YSYEKL. V lost 0 bases and J lost 7, with 9 bases in between. The CDR3 runs 13 residues. The CDR3 nucleotides read TGCGCCAGCAGCCAAGAAGTCGGAGGGACCCAGTACTTC. This encodes CASSQEVGGTQYF.

This chain links TRBV4-1 with TRBJ1-2; a weak D match, TRBD1 (6 bases). The ends were cut back, 1 base at V and 4 bases at J, with 19 bases in the middle. The CDR3 spans 17 residues. Germline V CDR1 and CDR2: MGHRA, YSYEKL. The DNA of the CDR3 is TGCGCCAGCAGCCAAGGGTACGGGGAACAGGGCGCCTATGGCTACACCTTC. This gives the protein CASSQGYGEQGAYGYTF.

The V and J genes are TRBV29-1 and TRBJ2-7, with D perhaps matching TRBD1 (6 bases). The V gene lost 5 bases and the J gene lost 0 bases, with 8 bases spanning the gap. The CDR3 is 12 amino acids. Per the germline V gene, CDR1 is SQVTM and CDR2 is ANQGSEA. The CDR3 DNA reads TGCAGCGTTACAGGGAGCTCCTACGAGCAGTACTTC. Residues: CSVTGSSYEQYF.

V is TRBV28 and J is TRBJ2-3; possibly TRBD2 for D (6 bases). This CDR3 has 14 residues. From germline, CDR1 is MDHEN and CDR2 SYDVKM. V was trimmed by 6 bases and J by 1 base, leaving 11 bases between them. CDR3 region: CASSLLAGTDTQYF. The CDR3 DNA sequence: TGTGCCAGCAGCCTTTTAGCGGGCACAGATACGCAGTATTTT. The full variable domain, rest sourced from reference TRBV28 and TRBJ2-3, is DVKVTQSSRYLVKRTGEKVFLECVQDMDHENMFWYRQDPGLGLRLIYFSYDVKMKEKGDIPEGYSVSREKKERFSLILESASTNQTSMYLCASSLLAGTDTQYFGPGTRLTVL.

V gene TRBV3-1 (or the pseudogene TRBV3-2) combines with J gene TRBJ2-7; D gene unclear. This CDR3 spans 11 amino acids. V was pared by 0 bases and J by 7 bases, with 4 bases between. Germline V CDR1 and CDR2: LGHDT, YNNKEL (reference sequence). CDR3: CASSQEGEQYF. The CDR3 DNA reads as TGTGCCAGCAGCCAAGAGGGGGAGCAGTACTTC.

This clone turned up a few times. V usage is TRBV30 and J usage is TRBJ2-6, with D unresolved. Trimming took off 2 bases at V and 1 base at J, with 6 bases between the two ends. From germline, CDR1 is GTSNPN and CDR2 SVGIG (reference sequence). This CDR3 contains 14 residues. CDR3 DNA sequence: TGTGCCTGGAGTTTTGAATCTGGGGCCAACGTCCTGACTTTC. Its translation is CAWSFESGANVLTF.

The CDR3 coding sequence is TGTGCCAGCAGTTTATATGCCCCTGGGACAGAAGGAGGCTACACCTTC. Translated, it gives CASSLYAPGTEGGYTF. This chain uses TRBV28 with TRBJ1-2, with 7 bases fitting TRBD1. The ends lost 1 base at V and 8 bases at J; junction bases unmatched: 13. The CDR3 runs to 16 residues. Germline CDR1 MDHEN, CDR2 SYDVKM.

This clone has a handful of counts. The chain uses TRBV27 and TRBJ1-6; 8 bases map to TRBD1. V gave up 9 bases and J gave up 7 bases; unmatched junction bases: 8. The germline CDR1 and CDR2 sequences are MNHEY and SMNVEV (reference sequence). This CDR3 has 14 amino acids. This CDR3 is CASKDRDNNSPLHF. The CDR3 bases are TGTGCCAGTAAGGACAGGGATAACAATTCACCCCTCCACTTT.

The J gene is TRBJ1-1, the V gene TRBV3-1 (or the pseudogene TRBV3-2), with D unclear. V was pared by 0 bases and J by 2 bases, with 7 bases between. This CDR3 contains 14 residues. CDR1 is LGHDT and CDR2 is YNNKEL in the germline V gene (reference sequence). The CDR3 bases are TGTGCCAGCAGCCAAGATGACCGAAACACTGAAGCTTTCTTT. Translated, it gives CASSQDDRNTEAFF.

The rearrangement links TRBV1 to TRBJ1-1. TRBV1 is a recognized pseudogene. The CDR3 is made up of 17 amino acids. Here the CDR3 reads CTSSRKRVGGLNTEAFF. CDR3 sequence (DNA): TGCACCAGCAGCCGGAAACGGGTCGGAGGATTGAACACTGAAGCTTTCTTT.

V gene TRBV19 combines with J gene TRBJ2-7; D call uncertain. The CDR3 has 14 amino acids. Germline V gene sequence: CDR1 LNHDA, CDR2 SQIVND (reference sequence). Trimming pared 3 bases from V and 6 bases from J, leaving 15 bases between. CDR3 nucleotide sequence: TGTGCCAGTAGTATGCTATTTACGAGTGGCGAGCAGTACTTC. It codes for CASSMLFTSGEQYF. Based on the CDR3 plus reference TRBV19 and TRBJ2-7, the full variable domain is DGGITQSPKYLFRKEGQNVTLSCEQNLNHDAMYWYRQDPGQGLRLIYYSQIVNDFQKGDIAEGYSVSREKKESFPLTVTSAQKNPTAFYLCASSMLFTSGEQYFGPGTRLTVT.

Here the CDR3 reads CASSHYQNYEQYF. The CDR3, as DNA: TGTGCCAGCAGTCATTACCAGAACTACGAGCAGTACTTC. The V call is TRBV7-9, the J call TRBJ2-7; unclear D gene. The ends were cut back, 6 bases at V and 3 bases at J, with 12 bases in the middle. Germline V gene data show CDR1 as SEHNR and CDR2 as FQNEAQ (reference sequence). This CDR3 is 13 amino acids long.

The chain is built from TRBV5-1 and TRBJ1-1; D unresolved. CDR1 is SGHRS, CDR2 YFSETQ, per germline. The CDR3 spans 13 residues. V was cut by 4 bases and J by 1 base, with 8 bases left in between. The CDR3 loop is CASSLGGNTEAFF. The CDR3 DNA follows: TGCGCCAGCAGCCTCGGAGGGAACACTGAAGCTTTCTTT. Complete variable domain (other parts from reference TRBV5-1 and TRBJ1-1): KAGVTQTPRYLIKTRGQQVTLSCSPISGHRSVSWYQQTPGQGLQFLFEYFSETQRNKGNFPGRFSGRQFSNSRSEMNVSTLELGDSALYLCASSLGGNTEAFFGQGTRLTVV.

This clone has only one observation. DNA for the CDR3: TGTGCCTGGAGTGATCGCGGCAGGGGCTCTTATGGCTACACCTTC. Translation gives CAWSDRGRGSYGYTF. The chain has TRBV30 and TRBJ1-2; D possibly corresponds to TRBD1 (6 bases). V was pared by 1 base and J by 5 bases, with 17 bases between. This CDR3 is built from 15 residues. Germline CDR1 is GTSNPN and CDR2 is SVGIG (reference sequence). Full variable domain (rest looked up from reference TRBV30 and TRBJ1-2): SQTIHQWPATLVQPVGSPLSLECTVEGTSNPNLYWYRQAAGRGLQLLFYSVGIGQISSEVPQNLSASRPQDRQFILSSKKLLLSDSGFYLCAWSDRGRGSYGYTFGSGTRLTVV.

V gene TRBV15 combines with J gene TRBJ1-3; D is unresolved. Per the germline V gene, CDR1 is LNHNV and CDR2 is YYDKDF (reference sequence). The V and J ends lost 5 bases and 0 bases respectively, with 14 bases between them. The CDR3 runs 16 residues. The CDR3 nucleotides are TGTGCCACCAGCTCCCGACTGGACTACTCTGGAAACACCATATATTTT. Its translation is CATSSRLDYSGNTIYF.

The chain links TRBV21-1 to TRBJ1-3; the table gives TRBD1 as D, unverified against the DNA. TRBV21-1 is labeled a pseudogene. CDR3 length equals 19 residues. The CDR3: CASSKSVEDSAPSGNTIYF. The CDR3 DNA sequence: TGTGCCAGCAGCAAATCGGTAGAGGACAGTGCTCCTTCTGGAAACACCATATATTTT.

The chain is built from TRBV20-1 and TRBJ2-1; unclear D gene. CDR1 is DFQATT, CDR2 SNEGSKA, per germline (reference sequence). The V end lost 4 bases, the J end lost 8 bases, and 6 bases lay between the germline ends. This CDR3 region has 10 residues. Here the CDR3 DNA reads TGCAGTGCTATCTGGGATGAGCAGTTCTTC. Its translation: CSAIWDEQFF.